This T cell receptor (beta chain) was recorded in a study of cytomegalovirus exposure and HLA in healthy donors. The study's findings and limits: The study flagged roughly 160 TCR beta chains as cytomegalovirus-associated. A later analysis associated 15,000 or so TCR beta sequences with HLA alleles at a 0.05 false discovery rate.

A multiplex PCR was run with 60 Vbeta primers and 13 Jbeta primers. Assay: immunoSEQ multiplex PCR; the TCRdb copy retains only in-frame clones and omits some. This table has some 140,000 clones, roughly four fifths appearing once. The CDR3 is made up of 17 amino acids. V lost 5 bases, J lost 1 base, and 20 bases lay in between. CDR1 is MGHDK and CDR2 is SYGVNS in the germline V gene. As to this clone: Its antigen is unidentified.

The origin of this receptor is a woman in her fifties or sixties in good health and CMV-seropositive. The rearrangement joins TRBV25-1 to TRBJ2-5; D may be TRBD2 (7 bases). Material: PBMCs. As DNA, the CDR3 is TGTGCCAGCAGTACAACCCTGGGCGGGGGCGGCCAAGAGACCCAGTACTTC. Translation gives CASSTTLGGGGQETQYF. The full variable domain, in which reference TRBV25-1 and TRBJ2-5 provide the parts outside the CDR3, is EADIYQTPRYLVIGTGKKITLECSQTMGHDKMYWYQQDPGMELHLIHYSYGVNSTEKGDLSSESTVSRIRTEHFPLTLESARPSHTSQYLCASSTTLGGGGQETQYFGPGTRLLVL.